The text below deals with one TCR beta chain. Its cognate antigen is unknown. These data come from a study of T-cell memory formation after mild COVID-19. From the 5' RACE reads, TCRdb called clonotypes with MiXCR, one entry per CDR3 protein. The sample holds about 130,000 distinct CDR3 sequences, around 15% seen once. The CDR3 contains 16 residues. With 2 bases removed from V and 0 bases from J, the gap between germline ends came to 12 bases. Per germline, CDR1 SGHKS and CDR2 YYEKEE (reference sequence). Regarding the study as a whole: Those CD4+ clones that contracted were mainly in CM and EM (CD8+ ones in EMRA).

This TCR derives from a man younger than 30 who had mild COVID-19 (a few samples of this study predate the infection). Cell type and time point are not known. The chain uses TRBV5-5 and TRBJ2-1, with a weak D call TRBD1 (5 bases). The specimen was PBMCs or a T cell subset sorted from them (not recorded which). The CDR3 nucleotides read TGTGCCAGCAGCTTACAGGTCCTACTCTCCTACAATGAGCAGTTCTTC. It translates to CASSLQVLLSYNEQFF.